This entry features one TCR beta chain sequence. Its target is unknown. Germline V gene lookup returns CDR1 LNHNV and CDR2 YYDKDF (reference sequence). The CDR3 length is 16 residues. The V and J ends lost 3 bases and 6 bases respectively, with 21 bases between them. Sequenced by immunoSEQ multiplex PCR; TCRdb stores in-frame clones only, minus some. This sample has 200,000 to 300,000 clones, with around 91% found just once. Donors were drawn from the approximately 110-subject validation cohort, separate from the roughly 700-subject first cohort. This sample was taken from a study of cytomegalovirus exposure and HLA in healthy donors. The study, taken as a whole, reports: Three chains tied to CMV proved CMV antigen-specific in vitro. The tendency of first-cohort TCR clusters to co-occur in the roughly 110 validation repertoires was the finding of a later analysis. Some TCR beta chains (approximately 180 of them) were listed as cytomegalovirus-associated.

The material sequenced was PBMCs. The TCR was taken from a woman between 25 and 40 years old in good health and CMV-seronegative. This chain uses TRBV15 with TRBJ2-7; a possible D gene is TRBD1 (6 bases). The CDR3 sequence is CATSSGFDRPGIEQYF. The DNA of the CDR3 is TGTGCCACCAGCAGTGGATTCGACAGGCCCGGTATCGAGCAGTACTTC.